This T cell receptor (beta chain) appears in the sequencing data of a study of CD8 T cells in Susac syndrome. Random hexamers served to reverse transcribe roughly 0.45 to 1 ug RNA. TCRdb re-called the immunoSEQ multiplex PCR reads through MiXCR, storing one row per CDR3 protein. The repertoire has about 200,000 distinct CDR3 sequences, roughly 90% of them found once; the top ten carry less than 0.15%. This CDR3 contains 12 residues. Per germline, CDR1 SGDLS and CDR2 YYNGEE. V shed 3 bases and J shed 9 bases, with 10 bases lying between them. The J gene is TRBJ2-1, the V gene TRBV9; D is perhaps TRBD1 (5 bases). The sequence derives from a human donor with multiple sclerosis. The sample comprised CD8+ T cells from PBMCs. The CDR3 nucleotides are TGTGCCAGCAGCGCAGGGTATAGTGAGCAGTTCTTC. This translates into CASSAGYSEQFF.